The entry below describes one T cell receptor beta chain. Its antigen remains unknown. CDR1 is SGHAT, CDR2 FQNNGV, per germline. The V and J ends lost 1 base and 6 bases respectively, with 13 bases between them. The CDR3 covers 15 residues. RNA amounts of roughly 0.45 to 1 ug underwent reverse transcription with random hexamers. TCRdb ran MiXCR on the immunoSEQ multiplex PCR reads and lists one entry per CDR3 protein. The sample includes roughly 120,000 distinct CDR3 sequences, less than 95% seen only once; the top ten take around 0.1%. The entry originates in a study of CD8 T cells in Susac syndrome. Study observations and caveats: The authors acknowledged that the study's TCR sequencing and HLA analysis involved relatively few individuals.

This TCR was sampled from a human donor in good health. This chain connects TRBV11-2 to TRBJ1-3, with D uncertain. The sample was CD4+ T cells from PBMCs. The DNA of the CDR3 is TGTGCCAGCAGCTTAGTGAGGGCCCGGGCAAACACCATATATTTT. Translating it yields CASSLVRARANTIYF.